This T cell receptor beta chain came from a study of cytomegalovirus exposure and HLA in healthy donors. Study outcomes and limitations: Cytomegalovirus association was assigned to over 150 TCR beta chains. Subsequent analysis found a tendency for first-cohort TCR clusters to co-occur within the 120 or so validation repertoires.

These donors were members of the roughly 120-subject validation cohort, a group separate from the approximately 670-subject first cohort. Germline-derived CDR1 and CDR2 are MNHNS and SASEGT. V lost 2 bases to trimming and J lost 5 bases, with 14 bases between them. The CDR3 length is 15 residues. TCRdb keeps only in-frame clones here, not all; method: immunoSEQ multiplex PCR. Of about 57,000 clones listed, roughly 90% are singletons. With regard to this clone: Its antigen is not identified.

The sequenced material came from PBMCs. This TCR was sampled from a woman aged 18-29 years in good health and CMV-seronegative. V is TRBV6-1 and J is TRBJ2-3, with D possibly TRBD1 on 6 matching bases. CDR3 residues: CASSELGGRGDTQYF. The CDR3 DNA is TGTGCCAGCAGTGAATTGGGCGGCAGGGGAGATACGCAGTATTTT.